These T cell receptor beta chains were read from a single sample in a study of a mutant IDH1 vaccine in newly diagnosed glioma. Some clones are missing from TCRdb's copy, which holds only in-frame ones; the method was immunoSEQ multiplex PCR. The repertoire has about 60,000 clones, 80% to 85% of them found once; the top ten carry approximately 3.2%. For these receptors, no antigen is known. The sample here was PBMCs, taken from a glioma patient whose treatment included an IDH1 peptide vaccine. Receptors were obtained from a woman aged 45-60 years with glioma. Each CDR3 is given with its conserved first and last residue. The order of the fields is D gene, V gene, J gene, clone size, CDR3 DNA, CDR3 protein. The D gene is left open where the match is weak. Clone sizes are given selectively: once, few, many, or a class where the clone is expanded.

D: TRBD2; V: TRBV25-1; J: TRBJ2-1; size: .; DNA: TGTGCCAGCGCCAGAACTAGCGGGGCTTACAATGAGCAGTTCTTC; CDR3: CASARTSGAYNEQFF
D: .; V: TRBV5-1; J: TRBJ1-3; size: .; DNA: TGCGCCAGCAGCTTGGATGGGGAGGGACCTGGAAACACCATATATTTT; CDR3: CASSLDGEGPGNTIYF
D: TRBD1; V: TRBV10-3; J: TRBJ1-6; size: .; DNA: TGTGCCATCAGTGAGTCGAGGGACAGGGATGGGTCACCCCTCCACTTT; CDR3: CAISESRDRDGSPLHF
D: TRBD2; V: TRBV9; J: TRBJ2-7; size: .; DNA: TGTGCCAGCAGCGTAGACTCGGGACTAGCCTACTACGAGCAGTACTTC; CDR3: CASSVDSGLAYYEQYF
D: .; V: TRBV19; J: TRBJ2-7; size: .; DNA: TGTGCCAGTAGTATTGGCAGTCCGGACTACGAGCAGTACTTC; CDR3: CASSIGSPDYEQYF
D: .; V: TRBV9; J: TRBJ1-4; size: .; DNA: TGTGCCAGCAGCGTAGTTTCGGGCGGAGGAGAAAGGCTGTTTTTT; CDR3: CASSVVSGGGERLFF
D: TRBD1; V: TRBV25-1; J: TRBJ1-2; size: .; DNA: TGTGCCAGCAGTGAGCGAGGGACAGTGGGGGGCTACACCTTC; CDR3: CASSERGTVGGYTF
D: .; V: TRBV7-7; J: TRBJ2-2; size: .; DNA: TGTGCTAGCAGCCGTATCCTAGTCACCGGGGAGCTGTTTTTT; CDR3: CASSRILVTGELFF
D: .; V: TRBV2; J: TRBJ2-5; size: .; DNA: TGTGCCAGCACCACGGGACCGCTAGGGGTGACCCAGTACTTC; CDR3: CASTTGPLGVTQYF
D: .; V: TRBV19; J: TRBJ2-5; size: .; DNA: TGTGCCAGTAGCCACGGAGGGATGGAGACCCAGTACTTC; CDR3: CASSHGGMETQYF
D: .; V: TRBV18; J: TRBJ1-1; size: .; DNA: TGTGCCAGCTCACCACTCGTAACAGCGCAGAACACTGAAGCTTTCTTT; CDR3: CASSPLVTAQNTEAFF
D: .; V: TRBV5-8; J: TRBJ1-5; size: .; DNA: TGTGCCAGCAGTTGGACGGGATATAGCAATCAGCCCCAGCATTTT; CDR3: CASSWTGYSNQPQHF
D: TRBD1; V: TRBV19; J: TRBJ1-3; size: .; DNA: TGTGCCAGTAGTATCGACGGACAGGTCTCTGGAAACACCATATATTTT; CDR3: CASSIDGQVSGNTIYF
D: .; V: TRBV18; J: TRBJ2-7; size: .; DNA: TGTGCCAGCTCGGGGGGACTTTCCTCCTACGAGCAGTACTTC; CDR3: CASSGGLSSYEQYF
D: TRBD2; V: TRBV9; J: TRBJ2-3; size: .; DNA: TGTGCCAGCAACCTGGGACTAGCGTCTGGAGATACGCAGTATTTT; CDR3: CASNLGLASGDTQYF
D: TRBD1; V: TRBV7-9; J: TRBJ1-4; size: .; DNA: TGTGCCAGCAGCTCGGACAGGGGAACTAATGAAAAACTGTTTTTT; CDR3: CASSSDRGTNEKLFF
D: .; V: TRBV7-6; J: TRBJ2-1; size: once; DNA: TGTGCCAGCAGCCCAACGCTGGGCGGTGTCAATGAGCAGTTCTTC; CDR3: CASSPTLGGVNEQFF
D: TRBD1; V: TRBV2; J: TRBJ1-2; size: .; DNA: TGTGCCAGCAGCCAAACAGGGGAGGACTATGGCTACACCTTC; CDR3: CASSQTGEDYGYTF
D: .; V: TRBV28; J: TRBJ1-4; size: .; DNA: TGTGCCAGCCTAGGGACCGGGGAAAAACTGTTTTTT; CDR3: CASLGTGEKLFF
D: TRBD2; V: TRBV5-1; J: TRBJ2-3; size: .; DNA: TGCGCCAGCAGCTTGAGGGGACTAGCGGGGGGCACAGATACGCAGTATTTT; CDR3: CASSLRGLAGGTDTQYF
D: .; V: TRBV28; J: TRBJ2-7; size: once; DNA: TGTGCCAGCAGTTTACAAGGGGGGATCTACGAGCAGTACTTC; CDR3: CASSLQGGIYEQYF
D: TRBD1; V: TRBV10-2; J: TRBJ1-4; size: .; DNA: TGCGCCAGCAGATCTCCGGGACAGCCTAATGAAAAACTGTTTTTT; CDR3: CASRSPGQPNEKLFF
D: .; V: TRBV7-9; J: TRBJ1-1; size: .; DNA: TGTGCCAGCAGCGGTTTAGGCGCTGAAGCTTTCTTT; CDR3: CASSGLGAEAFF
D: .; V: TRBV28; J: TRBJ2-7; size: few; DNA: TGTGCCAGCAGCCAGGGAAACAGGGTCGAGCAGTACTTC; CDR3: CASSQGNRVEQYF
D: .; V: TRBV7-9; J: TRBJ2-2; size: .; DNA: TGTGCCAGCAGCTTAGCGTCCACCCCGCCCCCCGGGGAGCTGTTTTTT; CDR3: CASSLASTPPPGELFF
D: .; V: TRBV7-3; J: TRBJ2-2; size: .; DNA: TGTGCCAGCAGCTTAAGGGGTACCGGGGAGCTGTTTTTT; CDR3: CASSLRGTGELFF
D: TRBD1; V: TRBV9; J: TRBJ2-7; size: .; DNA: TGTGCCAGCAGCGTAGAGGGACAGGGTCACGAGCAGTACTTC; CDR3: CASSVEGQGHEQYF
D: TRBD1; V: TRBV2; J: TRBJ2-4; size: .; DNA: TGTGCCAGCACCCTGGACAGGCGAGGGGCCAAAAACATTCAGTACTTC; CDR3: CASTLDRRGAKNIQYF
D: .; V: TRBV19; J: TRBJ1-3; size: .; DNA: TGTGCCAGTAGTACACCCACGGGGGAGAGGGCCGCTGGAAACACCATATATTTT; CDR3: CASSTPTGERAAGNTIYF
D: TRBD1; V: TRBV11-3; J: TRBJ2-7; size: .; DNA: TGTGCCAGCAGCCGTGACAGGGATGGAGAGCAGTACTTC; CDR3: CASSRDRDGEQYF
D: .; V: TRBV5-6; J: TRBJ1-5; size: .; DNA: TGTGCCAGCAGTACTCAGGGGCTTAGCAATCAGCCCCAGCATTTT; CDR3: CASSTQGLSNQPQHF
D: TRBD1; V: TRBV5-4; J: TRBJ2-7; size: .; DNA: TGTGCCAGCACTCAGACAGGGGCGAACGAGCAGTACTTC; CDR3: CASTQTGANEQYF
D: .; V: TRBV21-1; J: TRBJ1-2; size: few; DNA: TGTGCCAGCAGCATAGAACAGGGGAGGAAAGGCTACACCTTC; CDR3: CASSIEQGRKGYTF
D: TRBD1; V: TRBV28; J: TRBJ1-2; size: few; DNA: TGTGCCAGCAGTTTAGCGACAGGGGGCTACAACTATGGCTACACCTTC; CDR3: CASSLATGGYNYGYTF
D: .; V: TRBV27; J: TRBJ1-4; size: .; DNA: TGTGCCAGCAGTTTATCGCGGACCCGCCATGAAGGACTGTTTTTT; CDR3: CASSLSRTRHEGLFF
D: .; V: TRBV30; J: TRBJ1-4; size: few; DNA: TGTGCCTGGAGTTACGCTAATGAAAAACTGTTTTTT; CDR3: CAWSYANEKLFF
D: .; V: TRBV9; J: TRBJ2-5; size: few; DNA: TGTGCCAGCAGCGTAGATGGCCAAGAGACCCAGTACTTC; CDR3: CASSVDGQETQYF
D: TRBD2; V: TRBV7-2; J: TRBJ2-7; size: .; DNA: TGTGCCAGCAGCCATAGAATCCTAGCGGGGGGGATTTACGAGCAGTACTTC; CDR3: CASSHRILAGGIYEQYF
D: .; V: TRBV19; J: TRBJ1-4; size: .; DNA: TGTGCCAGTAGGAGGTTCGGGGGCTCAGGTGAAAAACTGTTTTTT; CDR3: CASRRFGGSGEKLFF
D: TRBD1; V: TRBV6-5; J: TRBJ2-7; size: .; DNA: TGTGCCAGCAGTTGGACAGGACTGGGGAGCGAGCAGTACTTC; CDR3: CASSWTGLGSEQYF
D: TRBD1; V: TRBV29-1; J: TRBJ2-7; size: .; DNA: TGCAGCGCCGGACAGGGGAACTACGAGCAGTACTTC; CDR3: CSAGQGNYEQYF
D: .; V: TRBV6-6; J: TRBJ1-1; size: .; DNA: TGTGCCGCCATCCTTCGCCTTTCAGGGGCAGCTTTCTTT; CDR3: CAAILRLSGAAFF
D: .; V: TRBV20-1; J: TRBJ2-1; size: .; DNA: TGCAGTGCCGATCTCCCCAGCCAGCAGTTCTTC; CDR3: CSADLPSQQFF
D: .; V: TRBV10-3; J: TRBJ2-3; size: .; DNA: TGTGCCATCGGAGCTGGAAAGTCCGTGGGGGGGCAGTATTTT; CDR3: CAIGAGKSVGGQYF
D: .; V: TRBV9; J: TRBJ2-7; size: few; DNA: TGTGCCAGCAGCGCCTCAAACTACGAGCAGTACTTC; CDR3: CASSASNYEQYF
D: TRBD1; V: TRBV10-3; J: TRBJ1-2; size: .; DNA: TGTGCCATCAGTGCGACAGGGTATGAGGCTGGCTACACCTTC; CDR3: CAISATGYEAGYTF
D: .; V: TRBV30; J: TRBJ1-1; size: few; DNA: TGTGCCTGGAAAACGCAGGCAAAGAACACTGAAGCTTTCTTT; CDR3: CAWKTQAKNTEAFF
D: .; V: TRBV10-3; J: TRBJ2-7; size: .; DNA: TGTGCCATCAGTGCCCCCGGGGGCGAGCAGTACTTC; CDR3: CAISAPGGEQYF
D: TRBD1; V: TRBV27; J: TRBJ1-2; size: .; DNA: TGTGCCAGCAGTGAGGGACAGGGAGTCTATGGCTACACCTTC; CDR3: CASSEGQGVYGYTF
D: .; V: TRBV19; J: TRBJ2-7; size: .; DNA: TGTGCCAGTAGTATCGCCAGGGAAGGCTACGAGCAGTACTTC; CDR3: CASSIAREGYEQYF
D: .; V: TRBV30; J: TRBJ1-3; size: .; DNA: TGTGCCTGGAGCCTGACAGAAAACACCATATATTTT; CDR3: CAWSLTENTIYF